This T cell receptor (beta chain) was sequenced in a study of blood T cell repertoires in COVID-19. Study background: The United States, Italy and Spain supplied acute and convalescent COVID-19 samples. Sources were T cells, B-cell-depleted T cells, or PBMCs; the material itself was cDNA or gDNA.

Seattle's enrolled individuals joined amid active infection and were then monitored longitudinally. Unmatched junction bases numbered 12, after V lost 6 bases and J lost 5 bases. CDR3 length: 14 amino acids. Germline CDR1 reads SQVTM; CDR2 reads ANQGSEA. Authors' analysis steps: The assay estimated nucleated cells by amplifying reference gene primers. The assay was immunoSEQ multiplex PCR, and TCRdb's table has in-frame clones only and misses some. D and trimming come from the DNA, and the V and J calls and clone size come from that table. This sample has 250,000 to 350,000 clones, with 85% to 90% found just once.

This receptor was obtained from a woman aged 45 to 65 with COVID-19, enrolled during active disease. The sequencing sample was made of peripheral blood. The chain recombines TRBV29-1 with TRBJ1-2; TRBD1 agrees at 7 bases. In DNA form, the CDR3 reads TGCAGCGTCCAAGGGACAGTGCTGGGGTATGGCTACACCTTC. Protein product: CSVQGTVLGYGYTF.